This T cell receptor beta chain was obtained from a study of T cells in Graves' hyperthyroidism and ophthalmopathy. Study results and caveats: Before onset, ophthalmopathy was predicted by the model a median about six months earlier. Researchers found most expanded thyroid clonotypes above 0.001 in blood as well.

Using RNA transcripts as the source, TCR beta CDR3 regions were amplified. Carried out on the TCR CDR3, a first-round RT-PCR used the HTBI primer set. TCRdb fed the multiplex PCR reads into MiXCR, producing one record per CDR3 protein. The sample records about 400,000 distinct CDR3 sequences, about a sixth being singletons. CDR3 size: 14 residues. Germline values: CDR1 SGHTA, CDR2 FQGNSA. Trimming removed 6 bases from V and 3 bases from J, with 12 bases in between. At least ten counts were recorded for this clonotype. Its antigen is as yet unknown. The chain carries TRBV7-2 and TRBJ2-1; possible D gene TRBD2, 7 bases. The sequence was collected from a woman in her late teens or twenties with Graves' hyperthyroidism. The specimen was blood. CDR3 nucleotide sequence: TGTGCCAGCAGGGGGGGGGCCTACTACAATGAGCAGTTCTTC. Protein product: CASRGGAYYNEQFF.